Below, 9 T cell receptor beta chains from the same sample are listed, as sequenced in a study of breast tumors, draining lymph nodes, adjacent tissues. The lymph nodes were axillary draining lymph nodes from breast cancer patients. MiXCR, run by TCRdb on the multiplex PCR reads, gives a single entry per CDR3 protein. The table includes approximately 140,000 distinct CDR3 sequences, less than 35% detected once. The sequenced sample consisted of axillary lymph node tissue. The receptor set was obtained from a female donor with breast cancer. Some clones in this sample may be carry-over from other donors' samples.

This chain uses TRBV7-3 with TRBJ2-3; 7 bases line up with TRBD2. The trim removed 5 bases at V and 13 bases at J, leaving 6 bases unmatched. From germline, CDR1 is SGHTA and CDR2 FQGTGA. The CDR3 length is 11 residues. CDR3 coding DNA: TGTGCCAGCAGCCCTTTTGGGGGGGAGTATTTT. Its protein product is CASSPFGGEYF.

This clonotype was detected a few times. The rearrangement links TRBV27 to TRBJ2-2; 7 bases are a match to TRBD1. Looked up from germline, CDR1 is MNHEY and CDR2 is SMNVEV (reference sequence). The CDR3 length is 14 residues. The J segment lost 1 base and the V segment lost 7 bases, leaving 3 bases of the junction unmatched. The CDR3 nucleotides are TGTGCCAGCACCCGACAGGGGAACACCGGGGAGCTGTTTTTT. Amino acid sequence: CASTRQGNTGELFF.

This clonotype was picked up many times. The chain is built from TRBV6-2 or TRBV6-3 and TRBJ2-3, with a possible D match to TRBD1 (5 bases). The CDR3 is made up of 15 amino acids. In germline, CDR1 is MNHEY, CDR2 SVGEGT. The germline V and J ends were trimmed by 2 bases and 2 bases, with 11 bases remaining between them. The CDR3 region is CASSYAGSDTDTQYF. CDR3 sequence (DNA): TGTGCCAGCAGTTACGCAGGGTCAGACACAGATACGCAGTATTTT.

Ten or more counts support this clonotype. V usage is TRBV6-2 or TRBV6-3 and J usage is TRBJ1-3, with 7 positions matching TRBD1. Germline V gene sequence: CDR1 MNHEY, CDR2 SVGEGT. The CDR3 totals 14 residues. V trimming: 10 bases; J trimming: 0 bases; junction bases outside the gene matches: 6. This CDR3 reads CATWGQISGNTIYF. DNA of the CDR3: TGTGCCACCTGGGGACAGATCTCTGGAAACACCATATATTTT.

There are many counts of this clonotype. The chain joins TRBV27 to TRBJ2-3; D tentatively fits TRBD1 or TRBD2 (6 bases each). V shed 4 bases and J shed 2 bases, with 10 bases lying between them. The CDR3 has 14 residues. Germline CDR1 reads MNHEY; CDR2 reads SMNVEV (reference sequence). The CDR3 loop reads CASSSPGATDTQYF. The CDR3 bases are TGTGCCAGCAGTTCCCCGGGGGCCACAGATACGCAGTATTTT.

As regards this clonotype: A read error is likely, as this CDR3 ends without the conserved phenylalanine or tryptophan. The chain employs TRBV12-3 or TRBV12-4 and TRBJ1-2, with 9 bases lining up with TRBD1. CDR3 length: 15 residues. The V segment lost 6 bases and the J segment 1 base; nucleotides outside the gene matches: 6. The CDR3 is CASSIVGQGNYGYTL. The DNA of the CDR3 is TGTGCCAGCAGCATAGTGGGACAGGGTAACTATGGCTACACCCTC.

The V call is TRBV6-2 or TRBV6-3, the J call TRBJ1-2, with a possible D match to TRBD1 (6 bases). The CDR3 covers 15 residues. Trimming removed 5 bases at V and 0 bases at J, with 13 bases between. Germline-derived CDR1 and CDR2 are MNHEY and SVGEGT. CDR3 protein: CASSPRTVTNYGYTF. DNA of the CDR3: TGTGCCAGCAGTCCCCGGACAGTCACTAACTATGGCTACACCTTC.

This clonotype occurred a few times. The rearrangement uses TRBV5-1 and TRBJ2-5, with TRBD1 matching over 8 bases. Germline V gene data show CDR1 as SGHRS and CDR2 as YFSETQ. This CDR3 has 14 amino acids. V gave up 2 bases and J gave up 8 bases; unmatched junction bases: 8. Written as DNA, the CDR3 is TGCGCCAGCAGCTTTGGACAGGGAAGGGACACCCAGTACTTC. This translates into CASSFGQGRDTQYF.

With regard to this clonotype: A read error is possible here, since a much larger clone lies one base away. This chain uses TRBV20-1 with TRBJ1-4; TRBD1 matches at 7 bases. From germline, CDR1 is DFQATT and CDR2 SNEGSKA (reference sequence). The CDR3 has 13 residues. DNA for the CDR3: TGCAGTGCTAGTAGGCAGGGGGATGAAACACTGTTTTTT. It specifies CSASRQGDETLFF.